The sequence of this TCR beta chain was determined in a study of vaccination and CD4 T cells after COVID-19. In the study overall: Cultures designated as controls were supplied with a CEFX pool, an HIV-1 Nef pool, or no peptide.

Notes on this clonotype: The antigen is undetermined.

Cultured CD4+ T-cell DNA underwent Oncomine TCR Beta short-read sequencing. One entry per CDR3 protein, called by TCRdb with MiXCR from the PCR reads. The sample records roughly 9,800 distinct CDR3 sequences, about 23% being singletons. This sample's treatment: approximately nine-day PBMC culture with coronavirus spike peptide pools or control peptides (ViraFEST assay). Peptide-pool expansion of antigen-specific T cells preceded TCR sequencing in ViraFEST. Material: CD4+ T cells from blood, cultured in vitro, obtained before SARS-CoV-2 vaccination. The source of this sequence is a human donor who received a COVID-19 vaccine.

The CDR3 sequence is CASSEGGRGYGYTF. The CDR3 bases are TGTGCCAGCAGTGAAGGGGGGCGCGGCTATGGCTACACCTTC. The chain is built from TRBV6-1 and TRBJ1-2; TRBD1 is a possible D gene (6 bases). This CDR3 is built from 14 residues. Germline CDR1 and CDR2: MNHNS and SASEGT. Trimming pared 1 base from V and 4 bases from J, leaving 10 bases between.